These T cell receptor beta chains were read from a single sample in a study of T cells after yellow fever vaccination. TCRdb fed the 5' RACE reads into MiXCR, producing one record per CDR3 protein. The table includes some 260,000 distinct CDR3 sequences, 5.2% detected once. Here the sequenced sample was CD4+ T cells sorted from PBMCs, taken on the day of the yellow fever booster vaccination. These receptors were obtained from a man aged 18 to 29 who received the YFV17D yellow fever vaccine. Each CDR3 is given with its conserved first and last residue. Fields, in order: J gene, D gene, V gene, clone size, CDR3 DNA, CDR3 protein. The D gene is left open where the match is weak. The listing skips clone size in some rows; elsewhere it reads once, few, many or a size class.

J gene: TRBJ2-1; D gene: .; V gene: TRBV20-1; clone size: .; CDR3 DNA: TGCAGTGCACGACAGGGATCCTCGATGGAGGGGGAGCAGTTCTTC; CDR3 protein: CSARQGSSMEGEQFF
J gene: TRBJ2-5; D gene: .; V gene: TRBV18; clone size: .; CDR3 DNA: TGTGCCAGCTCACCGCCTGGGAAACGAGAGACCCAGTACTTC; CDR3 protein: CASSPPGKRETQYF
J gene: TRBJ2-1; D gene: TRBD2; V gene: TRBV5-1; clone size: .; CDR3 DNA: TGCGCCAGCAGCGGTGAGGGAGGTCCGGTGACTAGCGGGGGGGCCTATGAGCAGTTCTTC; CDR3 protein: CASSGEGGPVTSGGAYEQFF
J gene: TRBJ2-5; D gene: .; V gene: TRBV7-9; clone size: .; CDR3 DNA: TGTGCCAGCAGCTTAGCGGACAGATTCGGGACCCAGTACTTC; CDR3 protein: CASSLADRFGTQYF
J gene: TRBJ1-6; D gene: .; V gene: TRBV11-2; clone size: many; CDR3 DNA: TGTGCCAGCAGCAGGGAGGCAGGAGTCGGAGCACCCCTCCACTTT; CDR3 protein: CASSREAGVGAPLHF
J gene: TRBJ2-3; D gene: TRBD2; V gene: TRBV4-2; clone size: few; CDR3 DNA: TGTGCCAGCAGCCAGCAACTAGCGGGGGGGCCCTCAGATACGCAGTATTTT; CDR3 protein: CASSQQLAGGPSDTQYF
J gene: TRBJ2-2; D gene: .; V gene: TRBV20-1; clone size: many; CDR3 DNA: TGCAGTGCTAGAGATCGTAGACAGGACTACACCGGGGAGCTGTTTTTT; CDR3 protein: CSARDRRQDYTGELFF
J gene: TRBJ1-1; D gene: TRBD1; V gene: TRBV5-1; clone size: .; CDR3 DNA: TGCGCCAGCAGCTGGAAGGGACAGGGATATATGAACACTGAAGCTTTCTTT; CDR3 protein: CASSWKGQGYMNTEAFF
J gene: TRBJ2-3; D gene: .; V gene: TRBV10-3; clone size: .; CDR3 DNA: TGTGCCATCAGGCCAGAATTCGATACGCAGTATTTT; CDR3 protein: CAIRPEFDTQYF
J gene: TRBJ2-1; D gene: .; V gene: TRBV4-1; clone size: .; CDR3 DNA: TGCGCCAGCAGCCAATCTCCTTATGAGCAGTTCTTC; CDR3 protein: CASSQSPYEQFF
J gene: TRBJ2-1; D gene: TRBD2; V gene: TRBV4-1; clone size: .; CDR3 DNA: TGCGCCAGCAGCAACAGACTAGCGGGGGAATACAATGAGCAGTTCTTC; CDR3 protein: CASSNRLAGEYNEQFF
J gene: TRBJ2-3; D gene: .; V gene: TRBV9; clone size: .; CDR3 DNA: TGTGCCAGCAGCGTAGCTCACACAGATACGCAGTATTTT; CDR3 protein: CASSVAHTDTQYF
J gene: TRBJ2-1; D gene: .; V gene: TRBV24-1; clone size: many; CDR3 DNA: TGTGCCACCAGTGATCCCGACAGGTTCAATGAGCAGTTCTTC; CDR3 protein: CATSDPDRFNEQFF
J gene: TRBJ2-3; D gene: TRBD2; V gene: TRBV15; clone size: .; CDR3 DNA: TGTGCCACCAGCAGAGTCCAGGGCCGGTGGTTAGCGGGGGGGACAGATACGCAGTATTTT; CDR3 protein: CATSRVQGRWLAGGTDTQYF
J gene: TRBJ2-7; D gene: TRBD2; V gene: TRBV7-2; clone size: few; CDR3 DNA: TGTGCCAGCAGCTTAGCGCGGGGGGGCTACGAGCAGTACTTC; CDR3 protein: CASSLARGGYEQYF
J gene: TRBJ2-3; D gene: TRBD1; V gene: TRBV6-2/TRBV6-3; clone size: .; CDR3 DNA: TGTGCCAGCAGCAACACAGGGGCAGATACGCAGTATTTT; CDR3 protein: CASSNTGADTQYF
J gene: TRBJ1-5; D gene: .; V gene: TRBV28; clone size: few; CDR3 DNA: TGTGCCAGCAGGTTAGGGGGGGTAGTTCAGCCCCAGCATTTT; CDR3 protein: CASRLGGVVQPQHF
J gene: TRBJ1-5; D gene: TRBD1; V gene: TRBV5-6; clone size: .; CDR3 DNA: TGTGCCAGCAGCTATACAGGGGGCGGAGGGCAGCCCCAGCATTTT; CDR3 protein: CASSYTGGGGQPQHF
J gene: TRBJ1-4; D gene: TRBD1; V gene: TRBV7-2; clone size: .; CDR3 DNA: TGTGCCAGCAGCCCGAGGGGGACAGGGATTGAAAAACTGTTTTTT; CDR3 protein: CASSPRGTGIEKLFF
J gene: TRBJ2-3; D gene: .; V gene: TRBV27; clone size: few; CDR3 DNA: TGTGCCAGCAGTTTATTGGGGATCGCAGGGCGGAGGGATACGCAGTATTTT; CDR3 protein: CASSLLGIAGRRDTQYF
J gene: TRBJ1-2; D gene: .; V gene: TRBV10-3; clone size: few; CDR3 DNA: TGTGCCATCATCCCCGGAGAGGGGAAGTATGGCTACACCTTC; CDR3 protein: CAIIPGEGKYGYTF
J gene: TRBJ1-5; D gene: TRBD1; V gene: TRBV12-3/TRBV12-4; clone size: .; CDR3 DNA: TGTGCCAGCAGCTCAGGGGGCCATCAGCCCCAGCATTTT; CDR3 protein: CASSSGGHQPQHF
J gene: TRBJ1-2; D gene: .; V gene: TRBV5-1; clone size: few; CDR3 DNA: TGCGCCAGCAGCTTATCGACAGGTTCAGCTAACTATGGCTACACCTTC; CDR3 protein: CASSLSTGSANYGYTF
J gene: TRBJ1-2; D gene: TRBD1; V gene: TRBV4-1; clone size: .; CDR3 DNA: TGCGCCAGCAGCCAAGGACAGGGGGCGGACTATGGCTACACCTTC; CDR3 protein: CASSQGQGADYGYTF
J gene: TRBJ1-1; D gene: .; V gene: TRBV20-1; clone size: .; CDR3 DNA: TGCAGACCAGAGGGGTATGACACTGAAGCTTTCTTT; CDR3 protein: CRPEGYDTEAFF
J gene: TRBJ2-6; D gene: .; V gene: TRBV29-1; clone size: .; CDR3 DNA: TGCAGCGTTGAAGAGTCTGGGGCCAACGTCCTGACTTTC; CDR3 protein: CSVEESGANVLTF
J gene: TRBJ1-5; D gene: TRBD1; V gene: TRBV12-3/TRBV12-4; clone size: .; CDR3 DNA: TGTGCCAGCAGTCCGGACAGGGCCCAGCCCCAGCATTTT; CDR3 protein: CASSPDRAQPQHF
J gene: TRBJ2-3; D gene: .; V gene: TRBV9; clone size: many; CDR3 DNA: TGTGCCAGCAGCGCCTACGGGGAGGTGACAGATACGCAGTATTTT; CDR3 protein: CASSAYGEVTDTQYF
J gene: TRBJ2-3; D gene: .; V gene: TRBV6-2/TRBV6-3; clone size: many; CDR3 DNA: TGTGCCAGCAGTTCCGTAAGGAGACCGGATAAGTATTTT; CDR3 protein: CASSSVRRPDKYF
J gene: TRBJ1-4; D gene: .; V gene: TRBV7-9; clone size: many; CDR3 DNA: TGTGCCAGCAGCCCCACAGGGCCTACTAATGAAAAACTGTTTTTT; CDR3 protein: CASSPTGPTNEKLFF
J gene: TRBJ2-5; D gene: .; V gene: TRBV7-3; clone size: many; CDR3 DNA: TGTGCCAGCAGCTTAGAGTGGAGGGAGACCCAGTACTTC; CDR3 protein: CASSLEWRETQYF
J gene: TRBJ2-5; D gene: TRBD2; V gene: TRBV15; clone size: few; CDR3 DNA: TGTGCCACCGACAGTTCGGGAGGGGCCCAGTACTTC; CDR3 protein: CATDSSGGAQYF
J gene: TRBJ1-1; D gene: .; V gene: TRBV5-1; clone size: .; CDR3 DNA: TGCGCCAGCAGCTTGGTGTCCAGTAACACTGAAGCTTTCTTT; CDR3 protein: CASSLVSSNTEAFF
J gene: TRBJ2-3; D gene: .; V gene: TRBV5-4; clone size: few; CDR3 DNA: TGTGCCAGCAGCACGCTCGACAGTTTTACAGATACGCAGTATTTT; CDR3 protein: CASSTLDSFTDTQYF
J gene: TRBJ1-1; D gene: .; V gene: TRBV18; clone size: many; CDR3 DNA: TGTGCCAGCTCAGACCAGGCGAACACTGAAGCTTTCTTT; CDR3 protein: CASSDQANTEAFF
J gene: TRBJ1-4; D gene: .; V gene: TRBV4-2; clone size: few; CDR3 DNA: TGTGCCAGCAGCCAAGATAAACAGGTTAATGAAAAACTGTTTTTT; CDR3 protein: CASSQDKQVNEKLFF
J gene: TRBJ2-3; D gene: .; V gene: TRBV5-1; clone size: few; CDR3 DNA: TGCGCCAGCAGCCCACCGACGACTAGTTTTTCAGATACGCAGTATTTT; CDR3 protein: CASSPPTTSFSDTQYF
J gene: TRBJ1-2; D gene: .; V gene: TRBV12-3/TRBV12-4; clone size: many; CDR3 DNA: TGTGCCAGCAGCAACCGGGACGATTCTAACTATGGCTACACCTTC; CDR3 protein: CASSNRDDSNYGYTF
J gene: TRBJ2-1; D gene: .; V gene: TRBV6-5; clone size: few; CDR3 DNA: TGTGCCAGCAGCCGACGGGGAGGGGGGACCGGCTACAATGAGCAGTTCTTC; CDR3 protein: CASSRRGGGTGYNEQFF
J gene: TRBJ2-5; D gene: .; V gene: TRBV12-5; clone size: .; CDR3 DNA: TGTGCTAGTGGTTTGGTACACGGGGAGACCCAGTACTTC; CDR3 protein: CASGLVHGETQYF
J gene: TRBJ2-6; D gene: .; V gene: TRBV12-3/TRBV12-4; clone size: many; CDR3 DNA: TGTGCCAGCACCAACAGGGTTTCGGGGGCCAACGTCCTGACTTTC; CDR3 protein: CASTNRVSGANVLTF
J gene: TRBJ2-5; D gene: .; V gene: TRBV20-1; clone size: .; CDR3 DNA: TGCAGTGCTCAGAGGGCAGGTCGTGAGACCCAGTACTTC; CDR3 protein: CSAQRAGRETQYF
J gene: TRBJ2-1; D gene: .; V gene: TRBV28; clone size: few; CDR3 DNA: TGTGCCAGCAAGGTGGGGTACAATGAGCAGTTCTTC; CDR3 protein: CASKVGYNEQFF
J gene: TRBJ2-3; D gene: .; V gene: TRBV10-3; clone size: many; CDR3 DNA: TGTGCCACCTCGGCTAGCTATGATACGCAGTATTTT; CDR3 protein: CATSASYDTQYF
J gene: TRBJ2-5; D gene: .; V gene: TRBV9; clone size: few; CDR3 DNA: TGTGCCAGCAGCGTAGATTTACAAGAGACCCAGTACTTC; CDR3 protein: CASSVDLQETQYF
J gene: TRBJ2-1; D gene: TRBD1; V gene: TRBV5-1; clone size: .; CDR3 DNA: TGCGCCAGCAGCAGGGGACAGGGTCTCGAGCAGTTCTTC; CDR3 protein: CASSRGQGLEQFF
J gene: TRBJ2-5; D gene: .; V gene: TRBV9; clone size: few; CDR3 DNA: TGTGCCAGCAGCGTAGGGCAGATACAAGAGACCCAGTACTTC; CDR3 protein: CASSVGQIQETQYF
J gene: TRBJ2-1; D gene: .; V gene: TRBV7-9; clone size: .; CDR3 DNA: TGTGCCAGCAGGAATCTTCCGGGTCGCACCCAGTTCTTC; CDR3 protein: CASRNLPGRTQFF
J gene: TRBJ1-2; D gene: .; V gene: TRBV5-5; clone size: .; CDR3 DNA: TGTGCCAGCAGCTTGCTGGGGGCGGATGGCTACACCTTC; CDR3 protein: CASSLLGADGYTF
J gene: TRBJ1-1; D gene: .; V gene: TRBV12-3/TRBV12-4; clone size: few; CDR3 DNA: TGTGCCAGCAGTTTCAGGGTTCCCAGAGTGGAAGCTTTCTTT; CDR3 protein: CASSFRVPRVEAFF
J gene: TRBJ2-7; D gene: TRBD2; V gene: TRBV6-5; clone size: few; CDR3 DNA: TGTGCCAGCAGCAGGCGGGGACTAGCGGGCCCCTACGAGCAGTACTTC; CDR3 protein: CASSRRGLAGPYEQYF
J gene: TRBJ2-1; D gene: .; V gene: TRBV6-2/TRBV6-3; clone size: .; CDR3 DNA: TGTGCCAGCAGTTACTCGAGAGGAGGTGAGCAGTTCTTC; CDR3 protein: CASSYSRGGEQFF
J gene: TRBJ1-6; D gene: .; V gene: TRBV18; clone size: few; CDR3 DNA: TGTGCCAGCTCACCTACAGGGTGGAATTCACCCCTCCACTTT; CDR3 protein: CASSPTGWNSPLHF
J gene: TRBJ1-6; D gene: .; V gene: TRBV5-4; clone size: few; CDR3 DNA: TGTGCCAGCAGCTTACAGGGCATGTCACCCCTCCACTTT; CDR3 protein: CASSLQGMSPLHF
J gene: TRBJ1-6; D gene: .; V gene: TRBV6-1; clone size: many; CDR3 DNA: TGTGCCAGCAGTGCCGGGGGAGGAGGTTCACCCCTCCACTTT; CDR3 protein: CASSAGGGGSPLHF